Below are 2 T cell receptor beta chains sequenced from a single sample in a study of blood T cell repertoires in COVID-19. Only in-frame clones appear in the TCRdb table, and some are missing; sequencing was by immunoSEQ multiplex PCR. Found here are around 310,000 clones, roughly 90% of them singletons; the top ten hold roughly a tenth. The specimen sequenced was PBMCs or T cells enriched from blood (not recorded which). The receptors originated from a woman aged 25-40 years who had recovered from COVID-19.

The chain is built from TRBV2 and TRBJ1-2, with D tentatively TRBD1 (5 bases). The germline gives CDR1 SNHLY, CDR2 FYNNEI. The CDR3 is made up of 14 amino acids. V was trimmed by 6 bases and J by 4 bases, leaving 15 bases between them. DNA for the CDR3: TGTGCCAGCAGCCGGGACGGGGGTGGCTATGGCTACACCTTC. Protein product: CASSRDGGGYGYTF.

The V and J genes are TRBV10-2 and TRBJ2-2; 10 positions match TRBD1. The junction had 15 bases not matched to a gene; V was cut back by 5 bases and J by 3 bases. The CDR3 is 19 residues long. Germline loops: CDR1 WSHSY, CDR2 SAAADI. CDR3 in DNA: TGCGCCAGCAGTACCGGGACAGGGGTCCGCACTCCTTACACCGGGGAGCTGTTTTTT. It codes for CASSTGTGVRTPYTGELFF.